This TCR beta chain derives from a study of cytomegalovirus exposure and HLA in healthy donors. A remark on this clone: No antigen is known for it.

It was with 60 Vbeta and 13 Jbeta primers that the PCR ran. TCRdb keeps only in-frame clones here, not all; method: immunoSEQ multiplex PCR. Found here are approximately 80,000 clones, 60% to 75% of them singletons; the top ten hold approximately 12%. Study-wide findings and caveats: Analyzed later, most CMV-associated TCR beta chains appeared HLA-restricted. HLA alleles showed associations with roughly 17,000 TCR beta sequences in a later analysis, at a 0.05 false discovery rate.

With 6 bases clipped from V and 8 bases from J, the junction kept 17 bases outside the gene matches. Germline-derived CDR1 and CDR2 are MNHEY and SMNVEV (reference sequence). The CDR3 spans 17 residues. The source is a woman aged 35 to 49 in good health and CMV-seropositive. The material sequenced was PBMCs. The chain recombines TRBV27 with TRBJ1-4; the match to TRBD1 covers 8 bases. The CDR3 protein is CASSPGQMGTGGEKLFF. DNA for the CDR3: TGTGCCAGCAGCCCCGGACAGATGGGGACAGGCGGGGAAAAACTGTTTTTT.